Only one count was recorded for the clone carrying this T cell receptor beta chain. The sample comes from a study of blood T cell repertoires in COVID-19. About the research overall: There were acute and convalescent COVID-19 samples, and they came from the United States, Italy and Spain. Sources were T cells, B-cell-depleted T cells, or PBMCs; the material itself was cDNA or gDNA.

The CDR3 totals 14 residues. The J segment lost 3 bases and the V segment lost 6 bases, leaving 3 bases of the junction unmatched. Germline V CDR1 and CDR2: MNHEY, SVGAGI. Authors' analysis steps: Amplification from reference gene primers served as the basis for estimated nucleated cell counts. Measured with immunoSEQ multiplex PCR; TCRdb has only the in-frame clones, and not every one. The V and J calls and clone size come from that table; D and trimming were worked out from the DNA. Of around 30,000 clones in the sample, roughly nine tenths were seen once. The gene calls are TRBV6-5 and TRBJ2-2; TRBD1 aligns across 8 bases. This clonotype originated in a man aged 65-85 years with active or convalescent COVID-19. Sequencing was done on a sample of peripheral blood. The CDR3 region has the DNA TGTGCCAGCAGCGCAGGGGGCTACACCGGGGAGCTGTTTTTT. Protein: CASSAGGYTGELFF.